Listed below are T cell receptor beta chains from one sample, sequenced in a study of CXCR3-negative and CXCR3-positive naive CD8 T cells. TCRdb re-called the 5' RACE reads and gives one entry per CDR3 protein, without DNA. The sample table includes some 130,000 distinct CDR3 sequences. Sequenced input: naive CXCR3- CD8+ T cells from blood. All receptors come from a human donor in good health. Some clones in this sample may be carry-over from other donors' samples. Each CDR3 is given with its conserved first and last residue. Each record gives: J gene, V gene, CDR3 protein.

J: TRBJ2-7
V: TRBV2
CDR3: CASSDGSSYEQYF

J: TRBJ2-2
V: TRBV11-2
CDR3: CASSERQPRSTGELFF

J: TRBJ2-7
V: TRBV12-3/TRBV12-4
CDR3: CASSLWLAGPYEQYF

J: TRBJ2-5
V: TRBV7-9
CDR3: CAGSSHPGLQETQYF

J: TRBJ2-7
V: TRBV7-9
CDR3: CASSHETAPYEQYF

J: TRBJ1-5
V: TRBV20-1
CDR3: CSARGEEGYQPQHF

J: TRBJ2-7
V: TRBV6-5
CDR3: CASSYVGTTYEQYF

J: TRBJ2-1
V: TRBV14
CDR3: CASSQWRGSFDEQFF

J: TRBJ1-5
V: TRBV12-5
CDR3: CASGPGWSGRNNQPQHF

J: TRBJ1-1
V: TRBV19
CDR3: CASRTEPFMNTEAFF

J: TRBJ2-7
V: TRBV12-3/TRBV12-4
CDR3: CASSSSGTSDSYEQYF

J: TRBJ2-3
V: TRBV28
CDR3: CASSYPAGLAVYGPDTQYF

J: TRBJ1-2
V: TRBV29-1
CDR3: CSVDPGSGGYTF

J: TRBJ2-7
V: TRBV28
CDR3: CASSFGQRLYEQYF

J: TRBJ1-1
V: TRBV25-1
CDR3: CASVQGRDTEAFF

J: TRBJ2-3
V: TRBV28
CDR3: CASSSRFPTDTQYF

J: TRBJ2-1
V: TRBV5-5
CDR3: CASSLVAGGQSEQFF

J: TRBJ2-7
V: TRBV21-1
CDR3: CASSKGQHPYEQYF

J: TRBJ2-3
V: TRBV15
CDR3: CATSRSRGPLDTQYF

J: TRBJ2-1
V: TRBV14
CDR3: CASSQGRTGQAYNEQFF

J: TRBJ2-3
V: TRBV19
CDR3: CASSIATRGSADTQYF

J: TRBJ2-7
V: TRBV14
CDR3: CASSQGEPGLYGHEQYF

J: TRBJ2-7
V: TRBV20-1
CDR3: CSARPGAYEQYF

J: TRBJ2-3
V: TRBV4-3
CDR3: CASSQDQWQRATDTQYF

J: TRBJ2-7
V: TRBV7-9
CDR3: CASSPQGAHEQYF

J: TRBJ2-7
V: TRBV28
CDR3: CAVRGGGRNEQYF

J: TRBJ2-1
V: TRBV7-2
CDR3: CASSWTSGDNNEQFF